Listed here are 18 T cell receptor beta chains from one sample, sequenced in a study of shared clonotypes between healthy human individuals. Method: immunoSEQ multiplex PCR; TCRdb's copy keeps in-frame clones and lacks some. The table has 2 million to 3 million clones, more than 85% seen once. Sequencing was performed on naive CD4+ T cells from PBMCs. Stated subset: CD45RA+ positively selected. These receptors were obtained from a man aged 18 to 29 in good health. Some clones in this sample may be carry-over from other donors' samples.

This chain uses TRBV6-1 with TRBJ2-7, with D perhaps matching TRBD1 (7 bases). Looked up from germline, CDR1 is MNHNS and CDR2 is SASEGT. This CDR3 is built from 15 residues. V was pared by 6 bases and J by 1 base, with 16 bases between. CDR3 protein: CASREGQGGSYEQYF. For the CDR3, the DNA is TGTGCCAGCAGGGAGGGCCAGGGGGGATCCTACGAGCAGTACTTC.

The chain joins TRBV28 to TRBJ2-7; D gene uncertain. Trimming left V 10 bases short and J 2 bases short, with 15 bases between. CDR1 is MDHEN, CDR2 SYDVKM, per germline. CDR3 length: 13 residues. The CDR3 loop is CAIADTPTYEQYF. DNA for the CDR3: TGTGCCATCGCAGACACCCCTACCTACGAGCAGTACTTC.

The V and J genes are TRBV19 and TRBJ1-3, with D possibly being TRBD1 (5 bases). The V gene's germline CDR1 is LNHDA and CDR2 SQIVND (reference sequence). The CDR3 is made up of 16 amino acids. Trimming took off 2 bases at V and 0 bases at J, with 11 bases between the two ends. The CDR3 coding sequence is TGTGCCAGTAGTATAACCGCAGGGAGCTCTGGAAACACCATATATTTT. Its protein is CASSITAGSSGNTIYF. The variable domain in full, with the rest retrieved from reference TRBV19 and TRBJ1-3, is DGGITQSPKYLFRKEGQNVTLSCEQNLNHDAMYWYRQDPGQGLRLIYYSQIVNDFQKGDIAEGYSVSREKKESFPLTVTSAQKNPTAFYLCASSITAGSSGNTIYFGEGSWLTVV.

This chain connects TRBV7-2 to TRBJ2-5; perhaps TRBD2 as D (5 bases). This CDR3 is built from 13 residues. Deletions cut 10 bases from V and 0 bases from J, with 12 bases between. Germline CDR1 reads SGHTA; CDR2 reads FQGNSA. The CDR3 bases are TGTGCCACCCACTCCGGGGACCAAGAGACCCAGTACTTC. Its translation: CATHSGDQETQYF.

In this sample, this clone turned up a few times. The chain uses TRBV29-1 and TRBJ1-2, with D hard to call. With 5 bases removed from V and 3 bases from J, the gap between germline ends came to 7 bases. This CDR3 is 11 amino acids long. From germline, CDR1 is SQVTM and CDR2 ANQGSEA. CDR3 amino acids: CSVPVYYGYTF. Here the CDR3 DNA reads TGCAGCGTTCCGGTCTACTATGGCTACACCTTC.

The chain is built from TRBV4-3 and TRBJ1-2; D might be TRBD1 (6 bases). This CDR3 has 16 amino acids. V shed 1 base and J shed 1 base, with 13 bases lying between them. Germline V gene sequence: CDR1 LGHNA, CDR2 YSLEER. CDR3 sequence reads: CASSQGRGALNYGYTF. DNA of the CDR3: TGCGCCAGCAGCCAAGGAAGGGGGGCCCTTAACTATGGCTACACCTTC.

As to this clone: The sample holds other DNA sequences that translate to the same CDR3. This rearrangement joins TRBV9 to TRBJ2-7; 13 bases match TRBD2. In germline, CDR1 is SGDLS, CDR2 YYNGEE. CDR3 size: 14 residues. V shed 8 bases, J shed 6 bases, and the junction held 8 bases outside the gene matches. CDR3 DNA sequence: TGTGCCAGTTCCGGAGGACTAGCGGGAGCCGAGCAGTACTTC. Residues: CASSGGLAGAEQYF.

This chain uses TRBV19 with TRBJ2-7; D not certain. Germline values: CDR1 LNHDA, CDR2 SQIVND (reference sequence). V lost 3 bases and J lost 7, with 16 bases in between. This CDR3 is 14 amino acids long. The CDR3 region is CASSIRSGVREQYF. In nucleotides, the CDR3 is TGTGCCAGTAGTATTCGGAGTGGGGTCAGGGAGCAGTACTTC.

The genes are TRBV27 and TRBJ2-2, with D possibly matching TRBD2 (6 bases). In germline, CDR1 is MNHEY, CDR2 SMNVEV (reference sequence). V was trimmed by 3 bases and J by 2 bases, leaving 16 bases between them. This CDR3 has 17 residues. The CDR3 sequence is CASSLRVLGGNTGELFF. The CDR3 DNA is TGTGCCAGCAGTTTGAGGGTCTTGGGGGGAAACACCGGGGAGCTGTTTTTT.

The chain joins TRBV30 to TRBJ2-3; 9 bases are a match to TRBD2. Trimming cost V 5 bases and J 4 bases; bases outside gene matches: 16. The CDR3 runs 17 residues. Germline V gene sequence: CDR1 GTSNPN, CDR2 SVGIG (reference sequence). In DNA, the CDR3 is TGTGCCTGGCAAGGGAGTAGCGGGAGAGTTAGGGCAGATACGCAGTATTTT. Amino acids: CAWQGSSGRVRADTQYF.

On this clone itself: Other DNA sequences within the sample encode an identical CDR3. This chain uses TRBV5-4 with TRBJ2-7; TRBD1 matches at 9 bases. V shed 5 bases, J shed 6 bases, and the junction held 6 bases outside the gene matches. Germline CDR1 and CDR2: SGHNT and YYREEE (reference sequence). The CDR3 contains 13 residues. The chain's CDR3 is CASSFTGGGEQYF. CDR3 bases: TGTGCCAGCAGTTTCACAGGGGGCGGCGAGCAGTACTTC.

The chain has TRBV7-3 and TRBJ2-5, with D tentatively TRBD1 or TRBD2 (5 bases each). From germline, CDR1 is SGHTA and CDR2 FQGTGA. The CDR3 length is 13 residues. Trimming left V 0 bases short and J 9 bases short, with 11 bases between. CDR3 DNA: TGTGCCAGCAGCTTAACGGGACCGGAGGCCCAGTACTTC. It specifies CASSLTGPEAQYF.

This chain connects TRBV6-5 to TRBJ2-5; unclear D gene. Trimming took 0 bases from V and 5 from J, leaving 13 bases between them. The germline CDR1 and CDR2 sequences are MNHEY and SVGAGI. CDR3 length equals 15 residues. The DNA for the CDR3 is TGTGCCAGCAGTTACTCGAGGCTACCCACGGAGACCCAGTACTTC. This sequence encodes CASSYSRLPTETQYF.

This clone has just a few counts. The same CDR3 can be traced to other DNA sequences in this sample. This chain joins TRBV5-1 and TRBJ1-5, with TRBD1 matching over 7 bases. This CDR3 spans 14 amino acids. J gave up 7 bases and V 0 bases, and 4 bases lay outside the gene matches. CDR1 is SGHRS, CDR2 YFSETQ, per germline. The CDR3 loop is CASSLGGGGQPQHF. The DNA of the CDR3 is TGCGCCAGCAGCTTGGGAGGGGGCGGGCAGCCCCAGCATTTT.

J is TRBJ2-1 and V is TRBV19, with 8 bases lining up with TRBD2. CDR3 length equals 16 residues. J lost 0 bases, V lost 5 bases, and 6 bases had no gene match. Germline CDR1 LNHDA, CDR2 SQIVND (reference sequence). The CDR3 DNA reads TGTGCCAGTAGTCCCACTAGCGGACCCTCCTACAATGAGCAGTTCTTC. Amino acid sequence: CASSPTSGPSYNEQFF.

The chain uses TRBV7-9 and TRBJ1-1, with D unclear. V was clipped by 6 bases and J by 0 bases, with 11 bases between them. The CDR3 runs 14 residues. CDR1 and CDR2 from the germline V gene are SEHNR and FQNEAQ (reference sequence). The CDR3 protein is CASSQSAVNTEAFF. DNA for the CDR3: TGTGCCAGCAGTCAATCAGCAGTGAACACTGAAGCTTTCTTT.

The chain has TRBV19 and TRBJ2-2; 7 bases agree with TRBD1. The germline V gene has CDR1 LNHDA and CDR2 SQIVND (reference sequence). Unmatched junction bases numbered 1, after V lost 3 bases and J lost 6 bases. This CDR3 is built from 13 residues. This CDR3 reads CASSMQGAGELFF. CDR3 in DNA: TGTGCCAGTAGTATGCAGGGGGCCGGGGAGCTGTTTTTT. The complete variable domain, with remaining parts taken from reference TRBV19 and TRBJ2-2, reads DGGITQSPKYLFRKEGQNVTLSCEQNLNHDAMYWYRQDPGQGLRLIYYSQIVNDFQKGDIAEGYSVSREKKESFPLTVTSAQKNPTAFYLCASSMQGAGELFFGEGSRLTVL.

The chain recombines TRBV4-1 with TRBJ1-5; D unclear. This CDR3 is built from 14 residues. Germline V lookup: CDR1 MGHRA, CDR2 YSYEKL. V lost 2 bases and J lost 5, with 10 bases in between. Here the CDR3 DNA reads TGCGCCAGCAGCCAATCTCGGGGTGATCAGCCCCAGCATTTT. This gives the protein CASSQSRGDQPQHF.